The next 30 T cell receptor beta chains were all read from a single sample in a study of blood T cell repertoires in COVID-19. Measured with immunoSEQ multiplex PCR; TCRdb has only the in-frame clones, and not every one. The sample lists under 150,000 clones, approximately 84% seen once, with roughly 7.1% in the top ten. The sample consisted of peripheral blood. The receptors stem from a man aged 70-80 years with active or convalescent COVID-19.

The chain has TRBV12-3 or TRBV12-4 and TRBJ2-5, with D possibly being TRBD2 (7 bases). The V end was cut by 6 bases, the J end by 4 bases, with 9 bases between. The CDR3 loop spans 12 amino acids. The CDR3 region has the DNA TGTGCCAGCAGGGGGGGGGCAGAGACCCAGTACTTC. Its protein is CASRGGAETQYF.

This rearrangement joins TRBV4-3 to TRBJ2-5, with 9 bases aligning to TRBD2. V was pared by 1 base and J by 2 bases, with 8 bases of the junction left unmatched. CDR1 is LGHNA, CDR2 YSLEER, per germline. CDR3 length: 17 amino acids. As DNA, the CDR3 is TGCGCCAGCAGCCAAGCGTTTCTAGCGGGATCTCAAGAGACCCAGTACTTC. This encodes CASSQAFLAGSQETQYF.

The V and J genes are TRBV19 and TRBJ2-1; 15 bases map to TRBD2. This CDR3 has 15 residues. The ends lost 6 bases at V and 8 bases at J; junction bases unmatched: 5. Germline V CDR1 and CDR2: LNHDA, SQIVND (reference sequence). CDR3 nucleotide sequence: TGTGCCAGTAGGAGGACTAGCGGGGGGGTGTATGAGCAGTTCTTC. It specifies CASRRTSGGVYEQFF. Complete variable domain (other parts from reference TRBV19 and TRBJ2-1): DGGITQSPKYLFRKEGQNVTLSCEQNLNHDAMYWYRQDPGQGLRLIYYSQIVNDFQKGDIAEGYSVSREKKESFPLTVTSAQKNPTAFYLCASRRTSGGVYEQFFGPGTRLTVL.

The chain employs TRBV3-1 (or the pseudogene TRBV3-2) and TRBJ2-4; no clear D. The germline CDR1 and CDR2 sequences are LGHDT and YNNKEL (reference sequence). The CDR3 has 15 residues. The V end was cut by 1 base, the J end by 0 bases, with 7 bases between. CDR3 residues: CASSQARVAKNIQYF. The CDR3 region has the DNA TGTGCCAGCAGCCAAGCACGAGTAGCCAAAAACATTCAGTACTTC.

V is TRBV12-3 or TRBV12-4 and J is TRBJ1-2, with 9 nucleotides matching TRBD1. The CDR3 extends over 13 amino acids. The V gene end was trimmed by 3 bases and the J gene end by 4 bases; junction bases not matched to a gene: 0. CDR3 sequence (DNA): TGTGCCAGCAGTTTGGACAGGGGCTATGGCTACACCTTC. Its translation: CASSLDRGYGYTF.

V is TRBV6-5 and J is TRBJ2-7; TRBD2 aligns across 7 bases. Germline CDR1 MNHEY, CDR2 SVGAGI. The CDR3 spans 14 residues. The V segment lost 6 bases and the J segment 2 bases; nucleotides outside the gene matches: 7. CDR3 amino acids: CASSQGLHAYEQYF. DNA of the CDR3: TGTGCCAGCAGCCAGGGACTACACGCCTACGAGCAGTACTTC.

The chain combines TRBV6-6 with TRBJ1-4; the match to TRBD1 covers 8 bases. The J segment lost 4 bases and the V segment lost 5 bases, leaving 6 bases of the junction unmatched. CDR1 and CDR2 from the germline V gene are MNHNY and SVGAGI (reference sequence). The CDR3 runs 15 residues. This CDR3 reads CASSRGQANNEKLFF. The CDR3 DNA is TGTGCCAGCAGTAGGGGACAGGCCAATAATGAAAAACTGTTTTTT.

This chain links TRBV28 with TRBJ1-4; D is undetermined. The V end was cut by 5 bases, the J end by 8 bases, with 12 bases between. In germline, CDR1 is MDHEN, CDR2 SYDVKM. The CDR3 spans 13 residues. The CDR3 spells CASSGSGGEKLFF. CDR3 coding DNA: TGTGCCAGCAGTGGGTCGGGTGGGGAAAAACTGTTTTTT.

This clone was seen a handful of times. The CDR3 sequence is CASSFGQGAGGTEAFF. CDR3 in DNA: TGTGCCAGCAGCTTCGGACAGGGGGCGGGAGGCACTGAAGCTTTCTTT. The rearrangement links TRBV5-5 to TRBJ1-1; 11 nucleotides agree with TRBD1. This CDR3 comprises 16 residues. Germline V gives CDR1 SGHKS, CDR2 YYEKEE (reference sequence). Trimming at V came to 2 bases and at J to 4 bases, leaving 7 bases not matched to a gene.

This chain links TRBV5-8 with TRBJ1-1, with 10 bases lining up with TRBD1. This CDR3 region has 16 residues. Trimming removed 5 bases from V and 0 bases from J; junction bases left unmatched: 7. CDR1 and CDR2 (germline): SGHTS, YDEGEE. The CDR3 loop reads CASRRTGGFMNTEAFF. The DNA of the CDR3 is TGTGCCAGCAGGAGGACAGGGGGATTCATGAACACTGAAGCTTTCTTT.

The rearrangement links TRBV28 to TRBJ2-7; possible D gene TRBD2, 6 bases. V was shortened by 6 bases and J by 0 bases, with 15 bases between the two germline ends. This CDR3 region has 15 residues. The germline CDR1 and CDR2 sequences are MDHEN and SYDVKM. This chain's CDR3 is CASSLGGTLSYEQYF. In nucleotides, the CDR3 is TGTGCCAGCAGCTTGGGCGGGACCCTCTCCTACGAGCAGTACTTC.

The chain is built from TRBV18 and TRBJ1-2; D uncertain. The CDR3 extends over 12 amino acids. The germline gives CDR1 KGHSH, CDR2 LQKENI. Between the trimmed V and J ends, which lost 3 bases and 0 bases, there was a span of 2 bases. CDR3 region: CASSPSNYGYTF. Written as DNA, the CDR3 is TGTGCCAGCTCACCCTCTAACTATGGCTACACCTTC.

The chain recombines TRBV5-1 with TRBJ2-4, with D hard to call. The CDR3 covers 14 residues. V dropped 2 bases and J dropped 0 bases, with 6 bases sitting between them. Germline lookup yields CDR1 SGHRS and CDR2 YFSETQ. CDR3 residues: CASSLTVAKNIQYF. CDR3 nucleotide sequence: TGCGCCAGCAGCTTAACAGTAGCCAAAAACATTCAGTACTTC.

The V gene is TRBV11-2, the J gene TRBJ1-1; D call uncertain. Germline V gene lookup returns CDR1 SGHAT and CDR2 FQNNGV. V lost 5 bases to trimming and J lost 4 bases, with 11 bases between them. This CDR3 contains 13 residues. The CDR3 coding sequence is TGTGCCAGCAGCCTCTCCTTTCGCACTGAAGCTTTCTTT. It yields the protein CASSLSFRTEAFF.

This clone was seen just once. The chain combines TRBV5-5 with TRBJ1-2; TRBD1 is a possible D gene (5 bases). The germline gives CDR1 SGHKS, CDR2 YYEKEE (reference sequence). CDR3 length: 14 residues. Trimming left V 4 bases short and J 4 bases short, with 14 bases between. CDR3 nucleotide sequence: TGTGCCAGCAGCCGGGACGGGAGCCCCTATGGCTACACCTTC. Translation: CASSRDGSPYGYTF.

The chain has TRBV18 and TRBJ2-5; 9 nucleotides align to TRBD2. Germline trimming cut 2 bases from V and 2 bases from J; bases unmatched to any gene: 3. Germline CDR1 reads KGHSH; CDR2 reads LQKENI. The CDR3 length is 15 residues. CDR3 region: CASSPVAGGQETQYF. The CDR3 bases are TGTGCCAGCTCACCAGTTGCGGGAGGGCAAGAGACCCAGTACTTC.

The CDR3 nucleotides are TGCGCCAGCAGCTTAGGGACAGATTTCACAGATACGCAGTATTTT. Amino acids: CASSLGTDFTDTQYF. The V gene is TRBV5-1, the J gene TRBJ2-3; 7 positions match TRBD1. The germline gives CDR1 SGHRS, CDR2 YFSETQ. Trimming removed 2 bases from V and 2 bases from J; junction bases left unmatched: 5. This CDR3 has 15 amino acids. Variable domain in full (rest from reference TRBV5-1 and TRBJ2-3): KAGVTQTPRYLIKTRGQQVTLSCSPISGHRSVSWYQQTPGQGLQFLFEYFSETQRNKGNFPGRFSGRQFSNSRSEMNVSTLELGDSALYLCASSLGTDFTDTQYFGPGTRLTVL.

This clone was found a few times. This chain uses TRBV19 with TRBJ2-1, with D possibly being TRBD1 (6 bases). Germline loops: CDR1 LNHDA, CDR2 SQIVND (reference sequence). The germline V and J ends were trimmed by 0 bases and 11 bases, with 11 bases remaining between them. This CDR3 has 13 residues. CDR3 nucleotides: TGTGCCAGTAGTATAGATCGTAGGGGGAAGCAGTTCTTC. Its protein is CASSIDRRGKQFF. The full variable domain, completed using reference TRBV19 and TRBJ2-1, is DGGITQSPKYLFRKEGQNVTLSCEQNLNHDAMYWYRQDPGQGLRLIYYSQIVNDFQKGDIAEGYSVSREKKESFPLTVTSAQKNPTAFYLCASSIDRRGKQFFGPGTRLTVL.

This clone was detected only once. The chain carries TRBV3-1 (or the pseudogene TRBV3-2) and TRBJ1-4; 10 bases are a match to TRBD1. Germline V gene sequence: CDR1 LGHDT, CDR2 YNNKEL (reference sequence). J was trimmed by 8 bases and V by 4 bases; bases with no gene match: 1. CDR3 size: 13 residues. CDR3 protein: CASSPGQGEKLFF. The CDR3 coding sequence is TGTGCCAGCAGCCCGGGACAGGGGGAAAAACTGTTTTTT.

The genes are TRBV5-1 and TRBJ2-2; weak D call: TRBD1 (5 bases). V was trimmed by 4 bases and J by 1 base, leaving 8 bases between them. This CDR3 comprises 14 residues. Germline assignment: CDR1 SGHRS and CDR2 YFSETQ. The CDR3 sequence: CASSRGVNTGELFF. Here the CDR3 DNA reads TGCGCCAGCAGCAGGGGCGTGAACACCGGGGAGCTGTTTTTT.

Only a few counts were recorded for this clone. At the DNA level, this CDR3 is encoded by other sequences in the same sample as well. The chain has TRBV27 and TRBJ1-3; D gene ambiguous. Trimming took 2 bases from V and 2 from J, leaving 7 bases between them. Germline values: CDR1 MNHEY, CDR2 SMNVEV (reference sequence). The length of the CDR3 is 14 residues. The CDR3 here is CASSLGRAGNTIYF. The DNA for the CDR3 is TGTGCCAGCAGTTTAGGCCGGGCTGGAAACACCATATATTTT.

The chain uses TRBV4-3 and TRBJ2-3; D unresolved. The V and J ends lost 3 bases and 2 bases respectively, with 9 bases between them. Germline loops: CDR1 LGHNA, CDR2 YSLEER. CDR3 length: 14 amino acids. The CDR3 region has the DNA TGCGCCAGCAGCCAGGGCCTTAACACAGATACGCAGTATTTT. Its translation is CASSQGLNTDTQYF.

The chain recombines TRBV7-3 with TRBJ2-2; 9 bases fit TRBD1. Germline V gene data show CDR1 as SGHTA and CDR2 as FQGTGA. This CDR3 spans 15 amino acids. J lost 6 bases, V lost 5 bases, and 7 bases had no gene match. The CDR3: CASSPTGGASGELFF. The DNA for the CDR3 is TGTGCCAGCAGCCCAACAGGGGGCGCTTCCGGGGAGCTGTTTTTT.

This clone showed up many times. V usage is TRBV27 and J usage is TRBJ1-2; TRBD1 might be the D (5 bases). CDR3 length: 14 residues. The V and J ends lost 8 bases and 2 bases respectively, with 15 bases between them. Germline V gene sequence: CDR1 MNHEY, CDR2 SMNVEV (reference sequence). CDR3 protein: CASSYGGANYGYTF. The DNA of the CDR3 is TGTGCCAGCTCTTACGGCGGGGCGAACTATGGCTACACCTTC.

This clone occurred a few times. This chain joins TRBV7-3 and TRBJ2-1; 14 bases line up with TRBD2. The CDR3 contains 14 residues. Germline V gene data show CDR1 as SGHTA and CDR2 as FQGTGA. The ends lost 8 bases at V and 8 bases at J; junction bases unmatched: 5. CDR3 residues: CASGTSGRSDEQFF. As DNA, the CDR3 is TGTGCCAGCGGGACTAGCGGGAGATCCGATGAGCAGTTCTTC.

V gene TRBV3-1 (or the pseudogene TRBV3-2) combines with J gene TRBJ1-6; tentatively, D is TRBD1 (5 bases). Trimming left V 0 bases short and J 7 bases short, with 10 bases between. Germline CDR1 reads LGHDT; CDR2 reads YNNKEL (reference sequence). The CDR3 spans 15 residues. CDR3 nucleotide sequence: TGTGCCAGCAGCCAAGATGGGCAGGGAAATTCACCCCTCCACTTT. Amino acids: CASSQDGQGNSPLHF.

The gene calls are TRBV28 and TRBJ1-6, with D perhaps matching TRBD1 (6 bases). Germline V gene sequence: CDR1 MDHEN, CDR2 SYDVKM. V lost 11 bases and J 5 bases, leaving 19 bases between the germline ends. The CDR3 loop spans 15 amino acids. This CDR3 reads CARGGGGLNNSPLHF. Written as DNA, the CDR3 is TGTGCCCGCGGCGGGGGGGGGCTAAATAATTCACCCCTCCACTTT.

This chain joins TRBV6-2 or TRBV6-3 and TRBJ2-3, with D tentatively TRBD2 (7 bases). Trimming took 2 bases from V and 0 from J, leaving 15 bases between them. The CDR3 consists of 17 residues. Germline V gene sequence: CDR1 MNHEY, CDR2 SVGEGT. DNA of the CDR3: TGTGCCAGCAGTTACCGGGGGCCTAGCGGTAGCACAGATACGCAGTATTTT. It translates to CASSYRGPSGSTDTQYF.

In its sample, this clone was seen once. The chain combines TRBV19 with TRBJ2-5; 10 nucleotides match TRBD1. The CDR3 loop spans 17 amino acids. CDR1 is LNHDA and CDR2 is SQIVND in the germline V gene (reference sequence). The trim removed 9 bases at V and 4 bases at J, leaving 17 bases unmatched. The CDR3 protein is CASQRSGRQGARETQYF. The CDR3 DNA reads TGTGCCAGCCAGCGCTCCGGTCGACAGGGGGCTAGAGAGACCCAGTACTTC. Filled out from reference TRBV19 and TRBJ2-5, the complete variable domain reads DGGITQSPKYLFRKEGQNVTLSCEQNLNHDAMYWYRQDPGQGLRLIYYSQIVNDFQKGDIAEGYSVSREKKESFPLTVTSAQKNPTAFYLCASQRSGRQGARETQYFGPGTRLLVL.

The chain links TRBV7-2 to TRBJ2-5; 7 positions match TRBD1. The ends lost 6 bases at V and 7 bases at J; junction bases unmatched: 23. The length of the CDR3 is 18 residues. The germline CDR1 and CDR2 sequences are SGHTA and FQGNSA. This CDR3 reads CASRPLGTADPDRWTQYF. The CDR3 nucleotides are TGTGCCAGCAGGCCCCTTGGGACAGCGGACCCCGATCGGTGGACCCAGTACTTC.